Listed below are T cell receptor beta chains from one sample, sequenced in a study of T cell responses to AZD1222 COVID-19 vaccine. TCRdb's copy holds only in-frame clones and misses some; the assay was immunoSEQ multiplex PCR. The data contain roughly 150,000 clones, 93% of them singletons. Sequences were derived from peripheral blood, sampled on day 0 of AZD1222 vaccination. These receptors were obtained from an adult in good health. Both conserved end residues are part of each CDR3. Each record gives: clone size, D gene, CDR3 length, V gene, J gene, CDR3 DNA, CDR3 protein. A D gene is named only where the DNA matches it firmly. Clone size is shown for a subset of rows, as once, few, many or a class of expanded clone.

once	TRBD1	16	TRBV9	TRBJ1-6	TGTGCCAGCAGCGTAGAGAGGGGGCACTCCGGTTCACCCCTCCACTTT	CASSVERGHSGSPLHF
.	TRBD1	14	TRBV4-1	TRBJ1-4	TGCGCCAGCAACGACAGGGGAGGTAATGAAAAACTGTTTTTT	CASNDRGGNEKLFF
.	.	12	TRBV9	TRBJ2-7	TGTGCCAGCAGCGTCCGGTATCCCGAGCAGTACTTC	CASSVRYPEQYF
.	.	14	TRBV7-2	TRBJ2-5	TGTGCCAGCAGCGGGAGATTGGTCCAAGAGACCCAGTACTTC	CASSGRLVQETQYF
once	TRBD2	15	TRBV5-1	TRBJ2-5	TGCGCCAGCAGCTTGGGGGCGGGAGTCCAAGAGACCCAGTACTTC	CASSLGAGVQETQYF
.	.	12	TRBV2	TRBJ1-1	TGTGCCAGCAGGGAACGGAACACTGAAGCTTTCTTT	CASRERNTEAFF
.	TRBD2	15	TRBV6-4	TRBJ2-1	TGTGCCAGCAGCAAGAGACTAGCGGGGGGCAATGAGCAGTTCTTC	CASSKRLAGGNEQFF
.	TRBD2	18	TRBV7-9	TRBJ2-1	TGTGCCAGCAGCTATCCGGGACTAGCGGGGACCTCCTACAATGAGCAGTTCTTC	CASSYPGLAGTSYNEQFF
.	TRBD2	16	TRBV9	TRBJ2-5	TGTGCCAGCAGCGTAGAGGGGCTAGCGGGAGGAGAGACCCAGTACTTC	CASSVEGLAGGETQYF
.	TRBD2	17	TRBV3-1/TRBV3-2	TRBJ2-7	TGTGCCAGCAGCGAGGGACTAGCGGGAGGGTACTCCTACGAGCAGTACTTC	CASSEGLAGGYSYEQYF
.	TRBD1	15	TRBV3-1/TRBV3-2	TRBJ1-2	TGTGCCAGCAGCCAAGATCGAGGGACAGCCTATGGCTACACCTTC	CASSQDRGTAYGYTF
.	.	15	TRBV6-2/TRBV6-3	TRBJ2-3	TGTGCCAGCAGCCGGACCTCCATGGGCACAGATACGCAGTATTTT	CASSRTSMGTDTQYF
.	.	12	TRBV12-3/TRBV12-4	TRBJ1-1	TGTGCCAGCAGTTTATCCCACCCTGAAGCTTTCTTT	CASSLSHPEAFF
.	.	18	TRBV21-1	TRBJ1-1	TGTGCCAGCAGCAAAGTTAGGACCGGGACAGAGATGAACACTGAAGCTTTCTTT	CASSKVRTGTEMNTEAFF
once	TRBD1	18	TRBV4-2	TRBJ1-1	TGTGCCAGCAGCCAAGAAAGGGCAGGGGGCATAGGGAACACTGAAGCTTTCTTT	CASSQERAGGIGNTEAFF
.	.	10	TRBV24-1	TRBJ2-7	TGTGCCACCACAGGGTACGAGCAGTACTTC	CATTGYEQYF
.	.	14	TRBV6-5	TRBJ2-5	TGTGCCAGCAGTCGGACAGACTTCCAAGAGACCCAGTACTTC	CASSRTDFQETQYF
.	TRBD2	16	TRBV7-9	TRBJ2-1	TGTGCCAGCAGCTCCCGGGGACTAGCAGTTTACAATGAGCAGTTCTTC	CASSSRGLAVYNEQFF
.	.	14	TRBV7-2	TRBJ2-7	TGTGCCAGCAGCTTAGCGCCGTCCTCCTACGAGCAGTACTTC	CASSLAPSSYEQYF
.	.	16	TRBV2	TRBJ1-4	TGTGCCAGCAGTGAATACTTCAGGTTAGGCGAAGAAAAACTGTTTTTT	CASSEYFRLGEEKLFF
.	TRBD2	17	TRBV11-2	TRBJ2-1	TGTGCCAGCAGCGGAAGGCCTAGCGGGACCACCTACAATGAGCAGTTCTTC	CASSGRPSGTTYNEQFF
.	.	14	TRBV5-1	TRBJ1-5	TGCGCCAGCAGCTTGGCAGGGGCCGATCAGCCCCAGCATTTT	CASSLAGADQPQHF
.	.	15	TRBV19	TRBJ1-1	TGTGCCAGTACCCTGTCCGGGAGTGGGAACACTGAAGCTTTCTTT	CASTLSGSGNTEAFF
.	.	14	TRBV10-3	TRBJ1-2	TGTGCCACCAGACTGTTCGGGAACGCTTATGGCTACACCTTC	CATRLFGNAYGYTF
.	.	12	TRBV6-6	TRBJ2-7	TGTGCCAGCGAACAGGGTGGCTACGAGCAGTACTTC	CASEQGGYEQYF
.	.	11	TRBV6-1	TRBJ2-3	TGTGCCAGCAGTGAAGCTGATACGCAGTATTTT	CASSEADTQYF